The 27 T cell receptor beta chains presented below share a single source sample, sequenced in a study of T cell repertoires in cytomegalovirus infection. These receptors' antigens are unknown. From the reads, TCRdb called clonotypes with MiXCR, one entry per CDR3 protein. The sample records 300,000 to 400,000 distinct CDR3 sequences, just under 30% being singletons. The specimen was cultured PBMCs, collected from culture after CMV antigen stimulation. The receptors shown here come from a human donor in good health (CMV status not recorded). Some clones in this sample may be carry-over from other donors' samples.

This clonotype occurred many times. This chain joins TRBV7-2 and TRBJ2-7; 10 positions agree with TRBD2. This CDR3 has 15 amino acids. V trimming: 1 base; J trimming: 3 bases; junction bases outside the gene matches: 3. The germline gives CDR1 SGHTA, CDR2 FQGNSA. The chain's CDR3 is CASSLDLAGVYEQYF. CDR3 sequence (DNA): TGTGCCAGCAGCTTAGACCTAGCGGGAGTCTACGAGCAGTACTTC.

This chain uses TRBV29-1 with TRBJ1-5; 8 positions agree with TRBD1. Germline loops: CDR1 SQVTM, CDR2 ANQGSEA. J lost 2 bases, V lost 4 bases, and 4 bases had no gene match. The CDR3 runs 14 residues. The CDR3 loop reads CSVVTGVGNQPQHF. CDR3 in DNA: TGCAGCGTTGTGACAGGGGTTGGCAATCAGCCCCAGCATTTT.

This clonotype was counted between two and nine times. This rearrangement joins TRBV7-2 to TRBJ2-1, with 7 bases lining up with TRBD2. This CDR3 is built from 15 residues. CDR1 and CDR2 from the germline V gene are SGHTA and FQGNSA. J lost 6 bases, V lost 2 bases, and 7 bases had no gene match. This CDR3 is CASSLRSGKVNEQFF. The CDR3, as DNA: TGTGCCAGCAGCTTACGCAGCGGGAAGGTCAATGAGCAGTTCTTC.

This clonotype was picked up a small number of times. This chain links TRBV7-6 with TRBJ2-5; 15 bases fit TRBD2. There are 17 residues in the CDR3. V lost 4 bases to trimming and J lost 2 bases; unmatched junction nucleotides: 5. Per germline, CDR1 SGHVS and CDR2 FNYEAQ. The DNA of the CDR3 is TGTGCCAGCAGCTCGGGACTAGCGGGGGGCTTTCAAGAGACCCAGTACTTC. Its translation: CASSSGLAGGFQETQYF.

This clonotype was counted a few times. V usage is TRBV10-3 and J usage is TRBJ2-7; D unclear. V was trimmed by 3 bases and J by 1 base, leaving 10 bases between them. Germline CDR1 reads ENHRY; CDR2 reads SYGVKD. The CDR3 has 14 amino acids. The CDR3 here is CAISEGHVSYEQYF. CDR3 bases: TGTGCCATCAGTGAAGGGCACGTATCCTACGAGCAGTACTTC.

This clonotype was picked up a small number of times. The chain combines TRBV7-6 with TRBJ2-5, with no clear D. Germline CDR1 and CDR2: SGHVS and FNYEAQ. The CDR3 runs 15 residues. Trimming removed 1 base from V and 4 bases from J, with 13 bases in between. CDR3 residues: CASSLGVNPPETQYF. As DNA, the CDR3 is TGTGCCAGCAGCTTAGGGGTAAACCCTCCAGAGACCCAGTACTTC.

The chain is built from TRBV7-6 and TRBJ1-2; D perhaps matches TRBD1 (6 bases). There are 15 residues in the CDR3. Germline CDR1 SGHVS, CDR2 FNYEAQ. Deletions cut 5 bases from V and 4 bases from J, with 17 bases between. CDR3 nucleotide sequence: TGTGCCAGCAGCCCAACCTCGACAGGAGCCTATGGCTACACCTTC. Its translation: CASSPTSTGAYGYTF. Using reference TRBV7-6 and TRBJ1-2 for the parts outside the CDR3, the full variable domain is GAGVSQSPRYKVTKRGQDVALRCDPISGHVSLYWYRQALGQGPEFLTYFNYEAQQDKSGLPNDRFSAERPEGSISTLTIQRTEQRDSAMYRCASSPTSTGAYGYTFGSGTRLTVV.

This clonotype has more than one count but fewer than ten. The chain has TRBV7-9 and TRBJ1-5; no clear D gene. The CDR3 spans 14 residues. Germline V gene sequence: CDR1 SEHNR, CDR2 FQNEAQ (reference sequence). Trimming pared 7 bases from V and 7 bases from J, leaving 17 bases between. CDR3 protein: CASTRGSSGQPQHF. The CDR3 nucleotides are TGTGCCAGCACAAGAGGGTCATCCGGACAGCCCCAGCATTTT.

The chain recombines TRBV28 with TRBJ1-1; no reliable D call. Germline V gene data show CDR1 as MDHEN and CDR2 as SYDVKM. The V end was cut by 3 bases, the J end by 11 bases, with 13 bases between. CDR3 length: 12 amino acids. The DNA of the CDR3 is TGTGCCAGCAGTTTCCTGACGGCTAGGGCTTTCTTT. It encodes CASSFLTARAFF.

The CDR3 reads CASSLSPGAGGSYNEQFF. The CDR3 region has the DNA TGTGCCAGCAGCTTAAGTCCGGGTGCGGGGGGTTCCTACAATGAGCAGTTCTTC. The rearrangement joins TRBV7-3 to TRBJ2-1; the match to TRBD2 covers 8 bases. The CDR3 length is 18 residues. Germline V gene data show CDR1 as SGHTA and CDR2 as FQGTGA. V lost 1 base and J lost 1; bases outside the gene matches: 9.

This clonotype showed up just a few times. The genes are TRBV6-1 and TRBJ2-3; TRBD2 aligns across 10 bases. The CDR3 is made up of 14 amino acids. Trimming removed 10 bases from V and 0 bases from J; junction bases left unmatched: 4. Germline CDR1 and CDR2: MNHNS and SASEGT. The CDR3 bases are TGTGCCACCAGGGGACTAGCGAGCACAGATACGCAGTATTTT. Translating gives CATRGLASTDTQYF.

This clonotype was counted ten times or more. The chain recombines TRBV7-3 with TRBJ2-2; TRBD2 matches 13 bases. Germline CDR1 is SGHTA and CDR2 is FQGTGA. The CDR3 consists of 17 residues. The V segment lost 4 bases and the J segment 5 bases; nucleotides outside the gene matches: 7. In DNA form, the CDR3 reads TGTGCCAGCAGCTCCGGACTAGCGGGAGTCGGGACCGGGGAGCTGTTTTTT. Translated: CASSSGLAGVGTGELFF. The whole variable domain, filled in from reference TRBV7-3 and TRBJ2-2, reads GAGVSQTPSNKVTEKGKYVELRCDPISGHTALYWYRQSLGQGPEFLIYFQGTGAADDSGLPNDRFFAVRPEGSVSTLKIQRTERGDSAVYLCASSSGLAGVGTGELFFGEGSRLTVL.

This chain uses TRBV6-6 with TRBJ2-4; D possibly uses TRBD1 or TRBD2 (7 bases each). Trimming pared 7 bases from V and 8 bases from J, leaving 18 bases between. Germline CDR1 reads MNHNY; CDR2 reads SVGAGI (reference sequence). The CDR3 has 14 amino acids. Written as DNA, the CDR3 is TGTGCCAGCACCAGGGGGGGATGGGGTGACATTCAGTACTTC. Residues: CASTRGGWGDIQYF.

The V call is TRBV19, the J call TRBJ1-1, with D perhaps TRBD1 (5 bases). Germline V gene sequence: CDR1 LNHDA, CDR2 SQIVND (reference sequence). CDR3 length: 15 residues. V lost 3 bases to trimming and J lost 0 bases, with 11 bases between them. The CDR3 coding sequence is TGTGCCAGTAGTATTCTCGGGGCGCTGAACACTGAAGCTTTCTTT. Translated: CASSILGALNTEAFF. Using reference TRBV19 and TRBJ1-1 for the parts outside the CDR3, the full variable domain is DGGITQSPKYLFRKEGQNVTLSCEQNLNHDAMYWYRQDPGQGLRLIYYSQIVNDFQKGDIAEGYSVSREKKESFPLTVTSAQKNPTAFYLCASSILGALNTEAFFGQGTRLTVV.

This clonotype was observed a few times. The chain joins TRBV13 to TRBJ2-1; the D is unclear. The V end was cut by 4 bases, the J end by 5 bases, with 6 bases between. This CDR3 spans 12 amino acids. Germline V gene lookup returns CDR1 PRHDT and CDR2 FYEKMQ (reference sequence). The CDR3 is CASSSLDNEQFF. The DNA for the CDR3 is TGTGCCAGCAGCTCCTTGGACAATGAGCAGTTCTTC.

This chain's CDR3 is CASSPRGQGNQPQHF. CDR3 DNA sequence: TGTGCCAGCAGCCCGCGGGGACAGGGGAATCAGCCCCAGCATTTT. The genes are TRBV28 and TRBJ1-5; 10 bases fit TRBD1. From germline, CDR1 is MDHEN and CDR2 SYDVKM. This CDR3 region has 15 residues. V was clipped by 6 bases and J by 4 bases; unmatched bases: 6.

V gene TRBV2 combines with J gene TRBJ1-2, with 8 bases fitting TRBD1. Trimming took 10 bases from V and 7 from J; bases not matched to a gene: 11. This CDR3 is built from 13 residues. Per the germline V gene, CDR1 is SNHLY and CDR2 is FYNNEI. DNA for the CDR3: TGTGCCACTAACCCCCAGGGGGCTAGTGGCTACACCTTC. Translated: CATNPQGASGYTF.

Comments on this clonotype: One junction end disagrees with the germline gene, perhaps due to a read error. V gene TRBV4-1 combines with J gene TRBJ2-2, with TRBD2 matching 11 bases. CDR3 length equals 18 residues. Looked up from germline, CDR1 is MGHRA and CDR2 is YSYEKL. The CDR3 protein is CASSQVTSGRVNTGELFF. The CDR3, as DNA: TGTGCCAGCAGCCAAGTCACTAGCGGGAGAGTGAACACCGGGGAGCTGTTTTTT.

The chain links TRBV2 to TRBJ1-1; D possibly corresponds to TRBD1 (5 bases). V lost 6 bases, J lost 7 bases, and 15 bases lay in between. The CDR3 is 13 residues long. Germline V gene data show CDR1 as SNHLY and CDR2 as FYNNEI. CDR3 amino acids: CASRAGTSSEAFF. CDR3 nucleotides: TGTGCCAGCAGGGCCGGGACGTCGAGTGAAGCTTTCTTT.

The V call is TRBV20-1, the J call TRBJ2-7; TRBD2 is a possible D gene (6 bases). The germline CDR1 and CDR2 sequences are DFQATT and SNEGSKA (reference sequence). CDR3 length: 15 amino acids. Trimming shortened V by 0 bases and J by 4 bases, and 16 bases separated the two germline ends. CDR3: CSAREARGSGYEQYF. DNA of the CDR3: TGCAGTGCTAGAGAGGCTCGGGGGTCGGGGTACGAGCAGTACTTC.

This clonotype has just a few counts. The CDR3 here is CASSPQGESNSPLHF. The CDR3 bases are TGCGCCAGCAGCCCGCAGGGAGAATCTAACTCACCCCTCCACTTT. The chain is built from TRBV5-1 and TRBJ1-6; perhaps TRBD1 as D (5 bases). CDR1 is SGHRS, CDR2 YFSETQ, per germline. Trimming stripped 4 bases from V and 10 bases from J, with 18 bases between. The length of the CDR3 is 15 residues.

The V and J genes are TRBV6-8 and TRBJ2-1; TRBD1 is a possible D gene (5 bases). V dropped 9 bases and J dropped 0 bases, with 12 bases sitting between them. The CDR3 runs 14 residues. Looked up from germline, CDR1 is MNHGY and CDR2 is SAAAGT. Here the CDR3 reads CASRQSSSYNEQFF. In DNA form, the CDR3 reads TGTGCCAGTAGACAGTCGAGCTCCTACAATGAGCAGTTCTTC.

CDR3 in amino acids: CASKQGHHLNYGYTF. CDR3 DNA: TGTGCCAGTAAACAGGGGCATCATCTTAACTATGGCTACACCTTC. This rearrangement joins TRBV19 to TRBJ1-2; TRBD1 aligns across 7 bases. Germline CDR1 LNHDA, CDR2 SQIVND (reference sequence). After removal of 7 bases from V and 1 base from J, the junction contained 9 bases not matched to a gene. This CDR3 is built from 15 residues.

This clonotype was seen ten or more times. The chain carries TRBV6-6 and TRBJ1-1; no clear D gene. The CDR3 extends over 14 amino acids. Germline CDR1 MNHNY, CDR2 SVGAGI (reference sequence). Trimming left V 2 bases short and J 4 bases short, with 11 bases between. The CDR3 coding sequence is TGTGCCAGCAGTTACCTAGCAGAAAGCACTGAAGCTTTCTTT. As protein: CASSYLAESTEAFF.

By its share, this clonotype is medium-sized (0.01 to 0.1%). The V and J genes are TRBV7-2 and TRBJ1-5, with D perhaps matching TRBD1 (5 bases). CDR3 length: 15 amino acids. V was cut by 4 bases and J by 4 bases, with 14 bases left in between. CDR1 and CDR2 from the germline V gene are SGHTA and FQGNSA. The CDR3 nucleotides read TGTGCCAGCAGCTATACTCCGGGGGGAAATCAGCCCCAGCATTTT. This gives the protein CASSYTPGGNQPQHF.

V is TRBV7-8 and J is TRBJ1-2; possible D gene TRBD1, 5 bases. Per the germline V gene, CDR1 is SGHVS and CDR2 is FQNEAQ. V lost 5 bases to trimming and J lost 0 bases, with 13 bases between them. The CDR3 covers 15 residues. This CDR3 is CASSPGHLANYGYTF. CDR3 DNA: TGTGCCAGCAGCCCCGGACACCTAGCTAACTATGGCTACACCTTC.

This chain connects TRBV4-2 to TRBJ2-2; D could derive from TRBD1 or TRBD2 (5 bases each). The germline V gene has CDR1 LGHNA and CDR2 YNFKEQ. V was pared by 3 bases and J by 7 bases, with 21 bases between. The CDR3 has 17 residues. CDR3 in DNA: TGTGCCAGCAGCCAGAACCTGCGAGGGGCAGGGAGCGGGGAGCTGTTTTTT. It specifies CASSQNLRGAGSGELFF.